This TCR beta chain was profiled in a study of radiotherapy plus CTLA-4 blockade in lung cancer. Study details: Of all patients, approximately 18% responded objectively and 31% showed disease control.

Some clones are missing from TCRdb's copy, which holds only in-frame ones; the method was immunoSEQ multiplex PCR. This table holds approximately 49,000 clones, approximately 81% found once. Chemo-refractory metastatic non-small-cell lung cancer patients received focal radiation with ipilimumab CTLA-4 blockade. V trimming: 4 bases; J trimming: 7 bases; junction bases outside the gene matches: 8. The CDR3 is made up of 14 amino acids. The germline CDR1 and CDR2 sequences are MNHEY and SVGAGI. The gene calls are TRBV6-5 and TRBJ2-5; 8 nucleotides match TRBD2. The specimen was peripheral blood, collected from a patient treated with radiotherapy plus ipilimumab. The sequence derives from a human donor with non-small cell lung cancer whose response to radiotherapy plus ipilimumab could not be evaluated. In nucleotides, the CDR3 is TGTGCCAGCAGTTTGGGACTAGGAGTCGGGACCCAGTACTTC. It is translated as CASSLGLGVGTQYF.